This T cell receptor beta chain was sequenced during a study of CD8 T cells in ankylosing spondylitis. Each TCR beta library was made by quantitative 5'-RACE that incorporated molecular barcodes. MiXCR, run by TCRdb on the 5' RACE reads, gives a single entry per CDR3 protein. The profile shows fewer than 500,000 distinct CDR3 sequences, roughly 25% of them singletons. Regarding the study as a whole: Ankylosing spondylitis blood appeared to carry a characteristic TCR beta motif of roughly 8 highly homologous variants. Reportedly, significant enrichment of disease-linked clones occurred in matched ankylosing spondylitis synovial fluid. Earlier studies detected some motif variants in reactive arthritis synovial fluid and blood.

On this clonotype itself: The antigen remains undetermined.

The CDR3 is 15 residues long. Germline CDR1 KGHDR, CDR2 SFDVKD. Trimming removed 4 bases from V and 7 bases from J, with 16 bases in between. Sequencing input: blood, either unsorted or a sorted T cell fraction (not recorded which). The sequence was obtained from a male donor with ankylosing spondylitis. V and J are TRBV24-1 and TRBJ2-1; the D gene is possibly TRBD1 (6 bases). The CDR3 sequence is CATSEGGRGENEQFF. CDR3 bases: TGTGCCACCAGTGAAGGAGGCAGGGGCGAGAATGAGCAGTTCTTC.